A single sample is the source of the 27 T cell receptor beta chains below, sequenced in a study of blood T cell repertoires in COVID-19. Sequenced by immunoSEQ multiplex PCR; TCRdb stores in-frame clones only, minus some. The sample lists 400,000 to 500,000 clones, roughly 90% occurring once. Sample: PBMCs or T cells enriched from blood (not recorded which). The receptors shown here come from a woman aged 18-29 years who had been exposed to COVID-19.

The chain combines TRBV6-2 or TRBV6-3 with TRBJ1-5; D uncertain. This CDR3 spans 14 amino acids. Trimming stripped 1 base from V and 3 bases from J, with 7 bases between. The V gene's germline CDR1 is MNHEY and CDR2 SVGEGT. The CDR3 DNA sequence: TGTGCCAGCAGTTACTTCGGGATCAATCAGCCCCAGCATTTT. Translated: CASSYFGINQPQHF.

The rearrangement joins TRBV6-5 to TRBJ1-1, with a possible D match to TRBD1 (6 bases). Looked up from germline, CDR1 is MNHEY and CDR2 is SVGAGI. There are 13 residues in the CDR3. Trimming left V 8 bases short and J 2 bases short, with 12 bases between. As DNA, the CDR3 is TGTGCCAGCCTGGAAGGGGGTAACACTGAAGCTTTCTTT. This codes for CASLEGGNTEAFF.

The genes are TRBV11-2 and TRBJ1-2; the D gene is possibly TRBD1 (6 bases). V was shortened by 5 bases and J by 6 bases, with 19 bases between the two germline ends. Per germline, CDR1 SGHAT and CDR2 FQNNGV. CDR3 length: 15 residues. Here the CDR3 reads CASSLSDSPNDGYTF. The DNA for the CDR3 is TGTGCCAGCAGCCTTTCGGACAGTCCCAATGATGGCTACACCTTC.

The V and J genes are TRBV3-1 (or the pseudogene TRBV3-2) and TRBJ1-4; tentative D call: TRBD1 (6 bases). This CDR3 contains 15 residues. V was shortened by 1 base and J by 8 bases, with 14 bases between the two germline ends. In germline, CDR1 is LGHDT, CDR2 YNNKEL (reference sequence). The CDR3 spells CASSQGNRAGEKLFF. The CDR3 region has the DNA TGTGCCAGCAGCCAAGGGAACAGGGCGGGCGAAAAACTGTTTTTT.

The J gene is TRBJ2-7, the V gene TRBV7-8; TRBD1 agrees at 7 bases. The V gene end was trimmed by 5 bases and the J gene end by 0 bases; junction bases not matched to a gene: 7. The CDR3 is 15 amino acids. CDR1 SGHVS and CDR2 FQNEAQ come from the germline V gene. CDR3 bases: TGTGCCAGCAGCGAGGTGACAGGGAGCTCCTACGAGCAGTACTTC. Amino acid sequence: CASSEVTGSSYEQYF.

The chain links TRBV7-3 to TRBJ2-7; possibly TRBD1 for D (5 bases). The V and J ends lost 4 bases and 5 bases respectively, with 15 bases between them. Germline V gene sequence: CDR1 SGHTA, CDR2 FQGTGA. CDR3 size: 14 residues. CDR3 DNA sequence: TGTGCCAGCAGCTCAGGGCTTCCAGGCCACGAGCAGTACTTC. The encoded protein is CASSSGLPGHEQYF. Combining the CDR3 with reference TRBV7-3 and TRBJ2-7 gives the whole variable domain GAGVSQTPSNKVTEKGKYVELRCDPISGHTALYWYRQSLGQGPEFLIYFQGTGAADDSGLPNDRFFAVRPEGSVSTLKIQRTERGDSAVYLCASSSGLPGHEQYFGPGTRLTVT.

The V and J genes are TRBV20-1 and TRBJ1-2; D not resolved. Trimming took off 4 bases at V and 8 bases at J, with 8 bases between the two ends. The germline V gene has CDR1 DFQATT and CDR2 SNEGSKA (reference sequence). There are 10 residues in the CDR3. This chain's CDR3 is CSAKVRGYTF. The DNA for the CDR3 is TGCAGTGCTAAAGTTAGAGGCTACACCTTC.

The V and J genes are TRBV28 and TRBJ1-1; 9 bases agree with TRBD1. The length of the CDR3 is 16 residues. Losses at the gene ends were 3 bases for V and 0 bases for J; bases not matched to a gene: 5. Germline CDR1 MDHEN, CDR2 SYDVKM. The CDR3 is CASSFRTGGMNTEAFF. The DNA for the CDR3 is TGTGCCAGCAGTTTTCGCACAGGGGGCATGAACACTGAAGCTTTCTTT.

The CDR3 region is CAISTDTSGNSPLHF. For the CDR3, the DNA is TGTGCCATCAGTACAGACACCTCCGGTAATTCACCCCTCCACTTT. This chain joins TRBV10-3 and TRBJ1-6; D gene ambiguous. CDR1 ENHRY and CDR2 SYGVKD come from the germline V gene. The CDR3 length is 15 residues. Between the trimmed V and J ends, which lost 5 bases and 6 bases, there was a span of 14 bases.

This clone has a handful of counts. The J gene is TRBJ2-7, the V gene TRBV7-9; D perhaps matches TRBD1 (6 bases). V gave up 4 bases and J gave up 5 bases, with 21 bases separating them. The CDR3 is 16 residues long. The V gene's germline CDR1 is SEHNR and CDR2 FQNEAQ (reference sequence). CDR3 nucleotide sequence: TGTGCCAGCAGCTCCGACACGGGACAAGGAGCCAACGAGCAGTACTTC. The encoded protein is CASSSDTGQGANEQYF. The whole variable domain, filled in from reference TRBV7-9 and TRBJ2-7, reads DTGVSQNPRHKITKRGQNVTFRCDPISEHNRLYWYRQTLGQGPEFLTYFQNEAQLEKSRLLSDRFSAERPKGSFSTLEIQRTEQGDSAMYLCASSSDTGQGANEQYFGPGTRLTVT.

The chain is built from TRBV9 and TRBJ2-3; 8 bases agree with TRBD2. This CDR3 region has 14 residues. Germline values: CDR1 SGDLS, CDR2 YYNGEE. With V trimmed by 6 bases and J by 4 bases, 7 bases remained unmatched. The chain's CDR3 is CASTPGGAPDTQYF. The CDR3 DNA is TGTGCCAGCACCCCGGGAGGGGCCCCAGATACGCAGTATTTT.

This clone has a count of ten or more. This chain uses TRBV3-1 (or the pseudogene TRBV3-2) with TRBJ1-6; maybe TRBD1 (6 bases). V was shortened by 0 bases and J by 6 bases, with 21 bases between the two germline ends. Looked up from germline, CDR1 is LGHDT and CDR2 is YNNKEL (reference sequence). The length of the CDR3 is 19 residues. CDR3: CASSQDIHSGGLGNSPLHF. DNA of the CDR3: TGTGCCAGCAGCCAAGATATTCATTCGGGGGGCTTAGGTAATTCACCCCTCCACTTT.

The rearrangement joins TRBV9 to TRBJ1-3, with D hard to call. Trimming removed 0 bases at V and 3 bases at J, with 4 bases between. In germline, CDR1 is SGDLS, CDR2 YYNGEE. CDR3 length: 13 amino acids. CDR3 DNA sequence: TGTGCCAGCAGCGTAGACGGTGGAAACACCATATATTTT. Its protein is CASSVDGGNTIYF.

The chain recombines TRBV6-5 with TRBJ1-2, with TRBD1 matching over 10 bases. Trimming at V came to 6 bases and at J to 14 bases, leaving 9 bases not matched to a gene. The CDR3 is made up of 12 amino acids. Germline assignment: CDR1 MNHEY and CDR2 SVGAGI. The CDR3 sequence: CASSRQGAGSTF. In DNA form, the CDR3 reads TGTGCCAGCAGCCGACAGGGGGCCGGGAGTACCTTC.

This chain uses TRBV28 with TRBJ2-7; TRBD1 aligns across 8 bases. V shed 5 bases, J shed 2 bases, and the junction held 14 bases outside the gene matches. The CDR3 is made up of 17 amino acids. Germline loops: CDR1 MDHEN, CDR2 SYDVKM. CDR3 sequence: CASSPPVGQGIPYEQYF. The CDR3, as DNA: TGTGCCAGCAGTCCCCCAGTCGGACAGGGAATCCCCTACGAGCAGTACTTC.

V and J are TRBV10-3 and TRBJ2-7, with 9 bases matching TRBD1. The germline V gene has CDR1 ENHRY and CDR2 SYGVKD. Trimming removed 4 bases from V and 0 bases from J; junction bases left unmatched: 4. This CDR3 spans 15 amino acids. CDR3 amino acids: CAISAGTGSSYEQYF. The CDR3 nucleotides are TGTGCCATCAGTGCAGGGACAGGGAGCTCCTACGAGCAGTACTTC.

The chain has TRBV2 and TRBJ2-7; TRBD2 matches 8 bases. Germline CDR1 SNHLY, CDR2 FYNNEI. This CDR3 has 17 residues. The J segment lost 3 bases and the V segment lost 3 bases, leaving 13 bases of the junction unmatched. The CDR3 protein is CASSDNLPSGLNYEQYF. The CDR3, as DNA: TGTGCCAGCAGTGATAACCTACCTAGCGGGCTAAACTACGAGCAGTACTTC.

This chain uses TRBV5-1 with TRBJ2-7, with D possibly being TRBD1 (5 bases). Germline values: CDR1 SGHRS, CDR2 YFSETQ. This CDR3 comprises 13 residues. Trimming removed 4 bases from V and 7 bases from J, with 15 bases in between. The CDR3 sequence: CASSIDSSGEQYF. As DNA, the CDR3 is TGCGCCAGCAGCATAGACAGTTCTGGGGAGCAGTACTTC.

This clone was detected once. The chain uses TRBV29-1 and TRBJ2-7, with TRBD2 matching 11 bases. Germline CDR1 SQVTM, CDR2 ANQGSEA. V lost 0 bases and J lost 6; bases outside the gene matches: 4. This CDR3 contains 14 residues. CDR3 nucleotide sequence: TGCAGCGTTGAAGATTTGCTAGCGGGAGGCGAGCAGTACTTC. This sequence encodes CSVEDLLAGGEQYF.

About this clone itself: Other DNA sequences of this sample code for an identical CDR3. The rearrangement links TRBV18 to TRBJ1-1, with D maybe TRBD1 (5 bases). The CDR3 is made up of 13 amino acids. V was shortened by 1 base and J by 2 bases, with 5 bases between the two germline ends. Germline-derived CDR1 and CDR2 are KGHSH and LQKENI. CDR3 sequence: CASSPRGNTEAFF. Written as DNA, the CDR3 is TGTGCCAGCTCACCACGGGGCAACACTGAAGCTTTCTTT.

This chain joins TRBV28 and TRBJ1-4; 10 bases are shared with TRBD1. The length of the CDR3 is 18 residues. The V and J ends lost 6 bases and 2 bases, in that order; junction bases with no gene match: 12. Germline V gene data show CDR1 as MDHEN and CDR2 as SYDVKM. The CDR3 is CASSVRDRGQWTNEKLFF. As DNA, the CDR3 is TGTGCCAGCAGCGTCCGGGACAGGGGCCAGTGGACTAATGAAAAACTGTTTTTT.

CDR3 amino acids: CASSPGLAGQETQYF. CDR3 in DNA: TGTGCCAGCTCACCAGGGCTAGCGGGACAAGAGACCCAGTACTTC. The chain joins TRBV18 to TRBJ2-5; 9 nucleotides line up with TRBD2. The CDR3 sequence is 15 residues long. Germline CDR1 KGHSH, CDR2 LQKENI. V shed 2 bases and J 2 bases; nucleotides not matched to a gene: 3.

The chain has TRBV25-1 and TRBJ2-5, with 11 bases lining up with TRBD1. V lost 4 bases, J lost 4 bases, and 5 bases stayed unmatched. The V gene's germline CDR1 is MGHDK and CDR2 SYGVNS. This CDR3 region has 15 residues. The CDR3 is CASSALGTGGETQYF. In DNA, the CDR3 is TGTGCCAGCAGTGCCCTAGGGACAGGGGGAGAGACCCAGTACTTC.

This clone appeared once. The rearrangement joins TRBV9 to TRBJ2-1; 9 nucleotides match TRBD2. The CDR3 sequence is 15 residues long. J lost 8 bases, V lost 0 bases, and 6 bases had no gene match. Germline loops: CDR1 SGDLS, CDR2 YYNGEE. The CDR3 protein is CASSVDAGGLDEQFF. CDR3 in DNA: TGTGCCAGCAGCGTAGACGCGGGGGGGCTCGATGAGCAGTTCTTC.

The V and J genes are TRBV3-1 (or the pseudogene TRBV3-2) and TRBJ2-1; D is unclear. The V gene's germline CDR1 is LGHDT and CDR2 YNNKEL (reference sequence). V dropped 1 base and J dropped 8 bases, with 9 bases sitting between them. CDR3 length equals 13 residues. The chain's CDR3 is CASSQGSMYEQFF. In DNA form, the CDR3 reads TGTGCCAGCAGCCAAGGTAGTATGTATGAGCAGTTCTTC.

The chain joins TRBV27 to TRBJ2-3; TRBD2 might be the D (6 bases). V gave up 8 bases and J gave up 0 bases, with 12 bases separating them. CDR1 MNHEY and CDR2 SMNVEV come from the germline V gene (reference sequence). This CDR3 region has 14 residues. CDR3 region: CASRLAPSTDTQYF. Written as DNA, the CDR3 is TGTGCCAGCCGTCTAGCGCCAAGCACAGATACGCAGTATTTT.

The rearrangement links TRBV7-8 to TRBJ2-5, with TRBD1 identical over 8 bases. The trim removed 5 bases at V and 5 bases at J, leaving 4 bases unmatched. CDR1 SGHVS and CDR2 FQNEAQ come from the germline V gene. This CDR3 spans 13 amino acids. The CDR3 protein is CASSINRGETQYF. The CDR3 bases are TGTGCCAGCAGCATAAACAGGGGGGAGACCCAGTACTTC.